This section outlines one TCR beta chain sequence together with its context. The sample is drawn from a study of blood T cells in healthy people across ages. V was trimmed by 7 bases and J by 6 bases, leaving 19 bases between them. The CDR3 extends over 15 amino acids. The second PCR ran 7 to 11 cycles with a sample-barcoded 5' primer and J-beta primers. Each cDNA molecule, via a template-switch adaptor with 12 random nucleotides, was tagged. TCRdb passed the 5' RACE reads through MiXCR, listing each CDR3 protein once. The sample comprises about 840,000 distinct CDR3 sequences, around 29% of which are singletons, and roughly 10% rests with the top ten. These same data were also listed under a study on T cells of mothers and their children. As that study records: For each mother, over 8 million TCR beta CDR3 reads were obtained, and for each child, 2.5 million to 3 million.

The chain has TRBV12-3 or TRBV12-4 and TRBJ2-1; D might be TRBD2 (6 bases). Sequenced material: blood. This sequence was found in a middle-aged woman in good health. The CDR3 DNA reads as TGTGCCAGCACCCTACTACGGGGGTTTACCAATGAGCAGTTCTTC. Translating it yields CASTLLRGFTNEQFF.